This T cell receptor (beta chain) originates from a study of cytomegalovirus exposure and HLA in healthy donors. The CDR3 contains 15 residues. CDR1 is SQVTM, CDR2 ANQGSEA, per germline. V lost 4 bases to trimming and J lost 2 bases; unmatched junction nucleotides: 4. The primer mix had 60 Vbeta and 13 Jbeta primers. Here immunoSEQ multiplex PCR was the method, and the copy in TCRdb shows in-frame clones only, minus some. The sample's table shows more than 45,000 clones. Concerning this clone: The antigen is undetermined.

Overall study results and limits: Productive status was seen about 90% or about 30% of the time for most TCR beta V segments in an earlier analysis. The authors later found TCR association rates varying by HLA locus, with DRB1 most and HLA-C fewest.

The chain is built from TRBV29-1 and TRBJ2-3; 12 bases are a match to TRBD2. The sequenced sample was PBMCs. The source is a woman aged 55-69 years in good health and CMV-seropositive. The CDR3: CSVAGLAGHTDTQYF. In DNA form, the CDR3 reads TGCAGCGTTGCCGGACTAGCGGGGCACACAGATACGCAGTATTTT.